Presented here are 12 T cell receptor beta chains from one specimen sequenced in a study of shared clonotypes between healthy human individuals. Positive CCR7 selection of CD45RO-negative cells yielded the naive CD8 cells, and terminally differentiated effector memory CD45RA+ cells were excluded. Sequencing used immunoSEQ multiplex PCR; TCRdb keeps in-frame clones, though not all of them. In the table there are some 2.1 million clones, around 95% of which are singletons. The sequenced sample was naive CD8+ T cells from PBMCs. The receptor source for this set is a man aged 18 to 30 in good health. Some clones in this sample may be carry-over from other donors' samples.

The chain recombines TRBV19 with TRBJ2-2, with 9 bases identical to TRBD2. CDR3 length: 17 amino acids. Trimming removed 2 bases from V and 3 bases from J; junction bases left unmatched: 7. The germline gives CDR1 LNHDA, CDR2 SQIVND (reference sequence). This chain's CDR3 is CASSISRLAVYTGELFF. The CDR3 DNA reads TGTGCCAGTAGTATAAGCCGACTAGCGGTATACACCGGGGAGCTGTTTTTT.

This clone was counted between two and nine times. The genes are TRBV7-8 and TRBJ1-1; D is undetermined. Germline lookup yields CDR1 SGHVS and CDR2 FQNEAQ. There are 15 residues in the CDR3. V lost 6 bases and J 3 bases, leaving 17 bases between the germline ends. The CDR3 DNA reads TGTGCCAGCAGAGAAAGGGTCTCAAAGGACACTGAAGCTTTCTTT. This encodes CASRERVSKDTEAFF.

The rearrangement links TRBV27 to TRBJ1-4; D is unresolved. The germline V and J ends were trimmed by 6 bases and 4 bases, with 18 bases remaining between them. Germline CDR1 MNHEY, CDR2 SMNVEV (reference sequence). This CDR3 comprises 16 residues. CDR3 residues: CASSLAVGLINEKLFF. The DNA for the CDR3 is TGTGCCAGCAGCTTAGCCGTAGGACTCATTAATGAAAAACTGTTTTTT.

The rearrangement uses TRBV7-2 and TRBJ2-1; 12 bases fit TRBD2. Germline values: CDR1 SGHTA, CDR2 FQGNSA. The trim removed 5 bases at V and 7 bases at J, leaving 6 bases unmatched. The length of the CDR3 is 15 residues. The DNA of the CDR3 is TGTGCCAGCAGCATTTCCGGGACTAGCGGGAATGAGCAGTTCTTC. This sequence encodes CASSISGTSGNEQFF. The full variable domain, completed using reference TRBV7-2 and TRBJ2-1, is GAGVSQSPSNKVTEKGKDVELRCDPISGHTALYWYRQSLGQGLEFLIYFQGNSAPDKSGLPSDRFSAERTGGSVSTLTIQRTQQEDSAVYLCASSISGTSGNEQFFGPGTRLTVL.

As for this clone: In the same sample, other DNA sequences code for this CDR3. The chain combines TRBV11-2 with TRBJ2-7, with 8 bases lining up with TRBD2. V shed 1 base and J 2 bases; nucleotides not matched to a gene: 4. CDR1 SGHAT and CDR2 FQNNGV come from the germline V gene. The CDR3 covers 15 residues. The CDR3: CASSLGAGDPYEQYF. The DNA of the CDR3 is TGTGCCAGCAGCTTAGGAGCGGGAGACCCCTACGAGCAGTACTTC.

The chain recombines TRBV9 with TRBJ2-1; perhaps TRBD1 as D (7 bases). Trimming cost V 5 bases and J 8 bases, with 17 bases left between them. Germline CDR1 reads SGDLS; CDR2 reads YYNGEE. This CDR3 spans 14 amino acids. As DNA, the CDR3 is TGTGCCAGCAGTTCGCCGACAGGGAGGTATGAGCAGTTCTTC. This codes for CASSSPTGRYEQFF.

A word on this clone: Within the sample, other DNA sequences also encode this same CDR3. The V gene is TRBV28, the J gene TRBJ2-2; D call uncertain. V lost 6 bases and J lost 0, with 8 bases in between. The germline V gene has CDR1 MDHEN and CDR2 SYDVKM. The CDR3 has 14 amino acids. The CDR3 DNA is TGTGCCAGCAGCCTCACCCCGAACACCGGGGAGCTGTTTTTT. Translated: CASSLTPNTGELFF.

The chain couples TRBV4-1 to TRBJ2-7; D gene uncertain. The V gene's germline CDR1 is MGHRA and CDR2 YSYEKL. The V and J ends lost 0 bases and 5 bases respectively, with 17 bases between them. CDR3 length: 16 amino acids. CDR3 sequence (DNA): TGCGCCAGCAGCCAAGATGAGGCCAGGTTTCCCCACGAGCAGTACTTC. This encodes CASSQDEARFPHEQYF.

The chain recombines TRBV5-1 with TRBJ1-1, with 7 bases lining up with TRBD1. Germline assignment: CDR1 SGHRS and CDR2 YFSETQ. This CDR3 is 16 amino acids long. With V trimmed by 3 bases and J by 3 bases, 11 bases remained unmatched. In DNA form, the CDR3 reads TGCGCCAGCAGCTCGGGACAGTTTGGGTCGGACACTGAAGCTTTCTTT. Translating it yields CASSSGQFGSDTEAFF.

The chain joins TRBV6-1 to TRBJ2-3, with TRBD2 identical over 8 bases. This CDR3 contains 15 residues. The germline V gene encodes CDR1 MNHNS and CDR2 SASEGT. V gave up 7 bases and J gave up 2 bases; unmatched junction bases: 8. CDR3 sequence: CASTAGGRSTDTQYF. The CDR3 coding sequence is TGTGCCAGCACGGCGGGAGGCCGCTCCACAGATACGCAGTATTTT.

This clone was observed a handful of times. The gene calls are TRBV27 and TRBJ1-2, with 9 nucleotides matching TRBD1. The germline CDR1 and CDR2 sequences are MNHEY and SMNVEV (reference sequence). This CDR3 region has 15 residues. Trimming removed 6 bases from V and 4 bases from J; junction bases left unmatched: 9. CDR3 loop: CASSPGTGLLYGYTF. Here the CDR3 DNA reads TGTGCCAGCAGCCCAGGGACAGGGCTTCTCTATGGCTACACCTTC.

This clone has only one observation. The rearrangement uses TRBV27 and TRBJ2-7, with 7 bases that match TRBD2. The length of the CDR3 is 17 residues. The V and J ends lost 5 bases and 1 base, in that order; junction bases with no gene match: 14. Germline CDR1 and CDR2: MNHEY and SMNVEV (reference sequence). For the CDR3, the DNA is TGTGCCAGCAGTCCGCGTTCGATGCGGGAGCCGTCCTACGAGCAGTACTTC. It codes for CASSPRSMREPSYEQYF.